These T cell receptor beta chains were read from a single sample in a study of vaccination and CD4 T cells after COVID-19. MiXCR, applied by TCRdb to the PCR reads, yields one record per CDR3 protein. The repertoire holds approximately 15,000 distinct CDR3 sequences, with under 50% as singletons. Antigen specificity for these receptors is unknown. The sample taken for sequencing was CD4+ T cells from blood, cultured in vitro. The source of these receptors is a human donor who had recovered from COVID-19. CDR3s include the opening cysteine and the closing phenylalanine or tryptophan. D genes are given only for firm matches. Only part of the rows carry a size: once, few, many, or a class if the clone is expanded.

CDR3 DNA: TGTGCCAGCAGTTCCTACAGCGAGAGCTCCTACAATGAGCAGTTCTTC
CDR3 protein: CASSSYSESSYNEQFF
J gene: TRBJ2-1
D gene: -
V gene: TRBV7-9
clone size: -

CDR3 DNA: TGTGCCAGCAGTTCACAGGGGATGAGAGCCCAGCATTTT
CDR3 protein: CASSSQGMRAQHF
J gene: TRBJ1-5
D gene: TRBD1
V gene: TRBV7-2
clone size: -

CDR3 DNA: TGCAGTGCTAGCGCGGGGGGCCGCCAAAACATTCAGTACTTC
CDR3 protein: CSASAGGRQNIQYF
J gene: TRBJ2-4
D gene: TRBD2
V gene: TRBV20-1
clone size: -

CDR3 DNA: TGTGCCAGTAGAGGACAGGGGGGCAATCAGCCCCAGCATTTT
CDR3 protein: CASRGQGGNQPQHF
J gene: TRBJ1-5
D gene: TRBD1
V gene: TRBV19
clone size: few

CDR3 DNA: TGCGCCAGCAGCTTGGAGCCCACACCCCCCTACGAGCAGTACTTC
CDR3 protein: CASSLEPTPPYEQYF
J gene: TRBJ2-7
D gene: -
V gene: TRBV5-1
clone size: -

CDR3 DNA: TGTGCCAGCAGCTCCACTAGCGACACCGGGGAGCTGTTTTTT
CDR3 protein: CASSSTSDTGELFF
J gene: TRBJ2-2
D gene: TRBD2
V gene: TRBV7-9
clone size: few

CDR3 DNA: TGCGCCAGCAGCCCCGGTCGGACTAGCGGGATAACCTTCTTGGACGAGCAGTACTTC
CDR3 protein: CASSPGRTSGITFLDEQYF
J gene: TRBJ2-7
D gene: TRBD2
V gene: TRBV5-1
clone size: -

CDR3 DNA: TGTGCCAGCAGACCGGGACAGGGGGCGATTAGCGACACCGGGGAGCTGTTTTTT
CDR3 protein: CASRPGQGAISDTGELFF
J gene: TRBJ2-2
D gene: TRBD1
V gene: TRBV6-4
clone size: -

CDR3 DNA: TGTGCCAGCAGCTACCAACCTAGCGGGAGCTCCTACAATGAGCAGTTCTTC
CDR3 protein: CASSYQPSGSSYNEQFF
J gene: TRBJ2-1
D gene: TRBD2
V gene: TRBV7-3
clone size: -

CDR3 DNA: TGTGCCAGCAGCCAAAAGACTAGCGGGATACGATACGAGCAGTACTTC
CDR3 protein: CASSQKTSGIRYEQYF
J gene: TRBJ2-7
D gene: TRBD2
V gene: TRBV27
clone size: -

CDR3 DNA: TGTGCCAGCAGTTACCAGGGACTAGCGGGGGGAGATACGCAGTATTTT
CDR3 protein: CASSYQGLAGGDTQYF
J gene: TRBJ2-3
D gene: TRBD2
V gene: TRBV6-5
clone size: -

CDR3 DNA: TGTGCCGGAGGACAGGGGATGAATTCACCCCTCCACTTT
CDR3 protein: CAGGQGMNSPLHF
J gene: TRBJ1-6
D gene: TRBD1
V gene: TRBV2
clone size: few

CDR3 DNA: TGCAGTGCTAGCCGTGGGAGGGTTAGGTCAGATACGCAGTATTTT
CDR3 protein: CSASRGRVRSDTQYF
J gene: TRBJ2-3
D gene: TRBD2
V gene: TRBV20-1
clone size: -

CDR3 DNA: TGCGCCAGCAGTATCAGGTCTAGAGTCTACGAGCAGTACTTC
CDR3 protein: CASSIRSRVYEQYF
J gene: TRBJ2-7
D gene: -
V gene: TRBV5-1
clone size: -

CDR3 DNA: TGCGCCAGCAGCAGTTCCGATACGCAGTATTTT
CDR3 protein: CASSSSDTQYF
J gene: TRBJ2-3
D gene: -
V gene: TRBV5-1
clone size: -

CDR3 DNA: TGCAGTGCTCGGGGACTAGCGGATTACGAGCAGTACTTC
CDR3 protein: CSARGLADYEQYF
J gene: TRBJ2-7
D gene: TRBD2
V gene: TRBV20-1
clone size: -

CDR3 DNA: TGTGCCAGCAGTTACGGTTACAGGGGCATCTCACCCCTCCACTTT
CDR3 protein: CASSYGYRGISPLHF
J gene: TRBJ1-6
D gene: TRBD1
V gene: TRBV6-5
clone size: medium-sized

CDR3 DNA: TGTGCCAGCAGTTCCCCCACTAGCGGGAGACATACGCAGTATTTT
CDR3 protein: CASSSPTSGRHTQYF
J gene: TRBJ2-3
D gene: TRBD2
V gene: TRBV27
clone size: few

CDR3 DNA: TGTGCCAGCAGCCAAAACCTGATCGATACGCAGTATTTT
CDR3 protein: CASSQNLIDTQYF
J gene: TRBJ2-3
D gene: -
V gene: TRBV3-1
clone size: once

CDR3 DNA: TGCAGTGCCACAATGACCGGGTCAAGCTCCTACAATGAGCAGTTCTTC
CDR3 protein: CSATMTGSSSYNEQFF
J gene: TRBJ2-1
D gene: -
V gene: TRBV20-1
clone size: few

CDR3 DNA: TGCAGTGCTAGAAAACAACTAGCGGGAGTAGCAGATACGCAGTATTTT
CDR3 protein: CSARKQLAGVADTQYF
J gene: TRBJ2-3
D gene: TRBD2
V gene: TRBV20-1
clone size: few

CDR3 DNA: TGTGCCATCAGGACCCACAGGGAGACCTACAATGAGCAGTTCTTC
CDR3 protein: CAIRTHRETYNEQFF
J gene: TRBJ2-1
D gene: -
V gene: TRBV10-3
clone size: -